The entry that follows covers one T cell receptor beta chain sequence. Its antigen remains unidentified. Data came from immunoSEQ multiplex PCR; TCRdb stores just in-frame clones and leaves some out. The sample contains around 89,000 clones, 80% to 90% of which appear only once. V was trimmed by 3 bases and J by 0 bases, leaving 11 bases between them. This CDR3 comprises 15 residues. In germline, CDR1 is MNHEY, CDR2 SMNVEV (reference sequence). The sample's time point: baseline, week 1 (first vaccination visit). Treatment described: pre-vaccination baseline after standard-of-care therapy. The sample comes from a study of a mutant IDH1 vaccine in newly diagnosed glioma. Turning to the study itself: The sex distribution of treated patients was 62.5% male and around 40% female, with a mean age of around 40 years. Prior therapy was radiotherapy, temozolomide, or both; most received both.

General study points: The authors found pseudoprogression apparently unrelated to changes in top peripheral T cell clonotypes. It was about 95% of patients that developed vaccine-induced immune responses.

This specimen was PBMCs, taken from a glioma patient treated with radiotherapy, temozolomide or both. This sequence joins TRBV27 and TRBJ1-1; D possibly corresponds to TRBD1 (5 bases). The sequence was obtained from a woman aged 45-65 years with glioma. The CDR3 region is CASSFGGALNTEAFF. The DNA of the CDR3 is TGTGCCAGCAGTTTTGGTGGGGCCCTGAACACTGAAGCTTTCTTT.